This TCR beta chain was captured in a study of shared clonotypes between healthy human individuals. Study-wide results and caveats: Blood was the sole source, and tissue repertoires probably differ. Among donors, the sharing of clonotypes was expected to be influenced by sequencing depth. Generation of non-shared clonotypes was less probable than generation of clonotypes shared by all four donors.

CD45RO-negative cells were positively selected for CCR7, leaving out terminally differentiated effector memory CD45RA+ cells. Within Nashville, Tennessee resided all donors, each a Caucasian adult. The germline gives CDR1 LNHNV, CDR2 YYDKDF (reference sequence). Trimming took off 1 base at V and 2 bases at J, with 9 bases between the two ends. CDR3 size: 15 residues. Points on this clone: Its antigen is unknown.

Sequencing was performed with immunoSEQ multiplex PCR; in TCRdb, only in-frame clones are kept and a portion is missing. The data show around 2.1 million clones, about 93% seen once. The chain links TRBV15 to TRBJ2-1, with TRBD2 as a possible D gene (6 bases). The sequencing sample was made of naive CD8+ T cells from PBMCs. The clonotype originates from a man younger than 35 in good health. Some clones in this sample may be carry-over from other donors' samples. The chain's CDR3 is CATSRVAGPYNEQFF. The CDR3 DNA sequence: TGTGCCACCAGCAGAGTCGCGGGACCCTACAATGAGCAGTTCTTC.